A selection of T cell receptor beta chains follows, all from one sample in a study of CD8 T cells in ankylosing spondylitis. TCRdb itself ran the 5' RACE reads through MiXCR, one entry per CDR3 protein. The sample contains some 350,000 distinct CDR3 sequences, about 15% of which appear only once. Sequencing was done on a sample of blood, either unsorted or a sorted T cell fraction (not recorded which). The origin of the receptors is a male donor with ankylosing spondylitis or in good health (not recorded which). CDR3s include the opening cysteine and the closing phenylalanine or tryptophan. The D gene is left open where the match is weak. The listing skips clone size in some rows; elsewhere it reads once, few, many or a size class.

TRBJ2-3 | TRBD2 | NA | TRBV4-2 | TGTGCCAGCAGCCAAGATCCAGCGGGAGGTTGGACAGATACGCAGTATTTT | CASSQDPAGGWTDTQYF
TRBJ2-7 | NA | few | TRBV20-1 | TGCAGTGCTAGAGATTTGGGACCCTACGAGCAGTACTTC | CSARDLGPYEQYF
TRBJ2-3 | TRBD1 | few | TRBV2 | TGTGCCAGCAGTAGCCCAGGGGGCGATTTGGCAGATACGCAGTATTTT | CASSSPGGDLADTQYF
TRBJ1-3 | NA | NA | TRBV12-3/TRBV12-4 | TGTGCCAGCACTCCGGCGAGGACTGGAAACACCATATATTTT | CASTPARTGNTIYF
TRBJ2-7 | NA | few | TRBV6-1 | TGTGCCAGCAGCTCAGGGGCAATGCCCTACGAGCAGTACTTC | CASSSGAMPYEQYF
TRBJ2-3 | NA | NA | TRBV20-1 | TGCAGTGCTGGGTCTAGCGTCCTTTTTGGGGACACAGATACGCAGTATTTT | CSAGSSVLFGDTDTQYF
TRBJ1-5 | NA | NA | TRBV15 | TGTGCCACCCGTTGGGACCTTGGCAATCAGCCCCAGCATTTT | CATRWDLGNQPQHF
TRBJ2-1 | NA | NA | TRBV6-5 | TGTGTCGCGGCCGACTACAATGAGCAGTTCTTC | CVAADYNEQFF
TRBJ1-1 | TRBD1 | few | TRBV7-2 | TGTGCCAGCAGCTTAGGGGGACAGGTGGGTGAAGCTTTCTTT | CASSLGGQVGEAFF
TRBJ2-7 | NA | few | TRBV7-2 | TGTGCCAGCAGCGTGTCTATGGCCTACGAGCAGTACTTC | CASSVSMAYEQYF
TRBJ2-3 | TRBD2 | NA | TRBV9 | TGTGCCAGCAGCGTAAAAGCGGGGGGGCAAAACACAGATACGCAGTATTTT | CASSVKAGGQNTDTQYF
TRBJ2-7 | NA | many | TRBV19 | TGTGCCACGGTGGGGGAGCGTTTCTACGAGCAGTACTTC | CATVGERFYEQYF
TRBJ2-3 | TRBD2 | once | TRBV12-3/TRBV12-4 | TGTGCCAGCAGCAAGGAGGCTAGCGGGTTAACAGATACGCAGTATTTT | CASSKEASGLTDTQYF
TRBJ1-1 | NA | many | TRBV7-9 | TGTGCCAGCAGTCGGTCACAAAGGGAAGCTTTCTTT | CASSRSQREAFF
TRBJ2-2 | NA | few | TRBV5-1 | TGCGCCAGCAGCTTCACAGGGATGGCCGGGGAGCTGTTTTTT | CASSFTGMAGELFF
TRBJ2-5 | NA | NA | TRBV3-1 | TGTGCCAGCAGCCAGAGACGGGCAGAGACCCAGTACTTC | CASSQRRAETQYF
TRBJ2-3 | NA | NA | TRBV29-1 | TGCAGCGTTAGGGGGAGGGTAACAGATACGCAGTATTTT | CSVRGRVTDTQYF
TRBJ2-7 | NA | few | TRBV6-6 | TGTGCCAGCAGTTTGACTACCACGGGGGAGCAGTACTTC | CASSLTTTGEQYF
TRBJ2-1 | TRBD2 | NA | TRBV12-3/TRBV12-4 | TGTGCCAGCAAACGGGGGGTCGACTACAATGAGCAGTTCTTC | CASKRGVDYNEQFF
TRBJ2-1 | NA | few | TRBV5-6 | TGTGCCAGCAGCTCACCGCGAGGGATTACCAATGAGCAGTTCTTC | CASSSPRGITNEQFF
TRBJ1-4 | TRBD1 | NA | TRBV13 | TGTGCCAGCAGCTTAGCCCGAACAGGGGGCGAGGAAAAACTGTTTTTT | CASSLARTGGEEKLFF
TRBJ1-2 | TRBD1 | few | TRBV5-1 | TGCGCCAGCAGCCCGGGGGACAGGGGGCCCGGCTACACCTTC | CASSPGDRGPGYTF
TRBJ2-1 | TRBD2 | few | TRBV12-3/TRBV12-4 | TGTGCCAGCAGCCGGGTGGGCAGGCGAGGTCTAGCGGGAGGGCACAATGAGCAGTTCTTC | CASSRVGRRGLAGGHNEQFF
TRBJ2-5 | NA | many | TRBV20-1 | TGCAGTGCTAGAGATCCCCTGACATATCAAGAGACCCAGTACTTC | CSARDPLTYQETQYF
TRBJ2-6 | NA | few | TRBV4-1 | TGCGCCAGCAGCCGGGGGGCCTTACCATCTGGGGCCAACGTCCTGACTTTC | CASSRGALPSGANVLTF
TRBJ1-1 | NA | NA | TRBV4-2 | TGTGCCAGCAGCCAAGGGGTAAGAAGGCAGACTGAAGCTTTCTTT | CASSQGVRRQTEAFF
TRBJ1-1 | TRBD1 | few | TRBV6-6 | TGTGCCAGCAGGGCAGGGGGAGGGACTGAAGCTTTCTTT | CASRAGGGTEAFF
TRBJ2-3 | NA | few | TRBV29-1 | TGCAGCGTTACAGGGTTTGATACGCAGTATTTT | CSVTGFDTQYF
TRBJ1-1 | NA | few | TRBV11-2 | TGTGCCAGCAGCCCCTTAAAGGACACTGAAGCTTTCTTT | CASSPLKDTEAFF
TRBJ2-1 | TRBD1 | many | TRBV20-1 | TGCAGTACCCTAGGGGGCCAAGGAGCCGATGAGCAGTTCTTC | CSTLGGQGADEQFF
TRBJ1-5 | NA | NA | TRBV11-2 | TGTGCCAGCAGAGTTAAAGGGAGGGGCCCTCAGCCCCAGCATTTT | CASRVKGRGPQPQHF
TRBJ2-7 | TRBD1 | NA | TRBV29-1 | TGCAGCGTGGGTGACAGGGGTTCATACGAGCAGTACTTC | CSVGDRGSYEQYF
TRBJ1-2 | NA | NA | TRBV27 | TGTGCCAGCAGTTCCCTCGGTGGGGGCTACACCTTC | CASSSLGGGYTF
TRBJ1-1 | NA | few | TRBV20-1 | TGCAGTGCCGAGAAATCCACTGAAGCTTTCTTT | CSAEKSTEAFF
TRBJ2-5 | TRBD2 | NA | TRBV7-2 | TGTGCCAGCAGCTTAGTGGAGCGGGGGGGCATAAAGGAGACCCAGTACTTC | CASSLVERGGIKETQYF
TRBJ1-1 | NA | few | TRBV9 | TGTGCCAGCAGCGAGAAGCTCCGGGGCGACACTGAAGCTTTCTTT | CASSEKLRGDTEAFF